This TCR beta chain appears in the sequencing data of a study of CD8 T cells in ankylosing spondylitis. The study, taken as a whole, reports: It appeared that ankylosing spondylitis blood was characterized by a TCR beta motif of 8 or 9 highly homologous variants. Clones linked to disease, bearing a CD8+ phenotype, were relatively rare in peripheral blood. Before this, some motif variants had been reported in reactive arthritis synovial fluid and blood.

TCRdb reanalysed the 5' RACE reads using MiXCR and keeps one entry per CDR3 protein. The sample has approximately 500,000 distinct CDR3 sequences, roughly 13% seen once; the top ten hold nearly 7%. With 2 bases removed from V and 10 bases from J, the gap between germline ends came to 12 bases. The CDR3 loop spans 13 amino acids. CDR1 is LGHDT, CDR2 YNNKEL, per germline (reference sequence). A word on this clonotype: The target antigen is unknown.

The rearrangement links TRBV3-1 to TRBJ2-1; D is perhaps TRBD1 (6 bases). The TCR comes from a male donor with ankylosing spondylitis. The sequenced material came from blood, either unsorted or a sorted T cell fraction (not recorded which). The CDR3 sequence: CASSQHPGVEQFF. The DNA of the CDR3 is TGTGCCAGCAGCCAACACCCAGGGGTAGAGCAGTTCTTC.